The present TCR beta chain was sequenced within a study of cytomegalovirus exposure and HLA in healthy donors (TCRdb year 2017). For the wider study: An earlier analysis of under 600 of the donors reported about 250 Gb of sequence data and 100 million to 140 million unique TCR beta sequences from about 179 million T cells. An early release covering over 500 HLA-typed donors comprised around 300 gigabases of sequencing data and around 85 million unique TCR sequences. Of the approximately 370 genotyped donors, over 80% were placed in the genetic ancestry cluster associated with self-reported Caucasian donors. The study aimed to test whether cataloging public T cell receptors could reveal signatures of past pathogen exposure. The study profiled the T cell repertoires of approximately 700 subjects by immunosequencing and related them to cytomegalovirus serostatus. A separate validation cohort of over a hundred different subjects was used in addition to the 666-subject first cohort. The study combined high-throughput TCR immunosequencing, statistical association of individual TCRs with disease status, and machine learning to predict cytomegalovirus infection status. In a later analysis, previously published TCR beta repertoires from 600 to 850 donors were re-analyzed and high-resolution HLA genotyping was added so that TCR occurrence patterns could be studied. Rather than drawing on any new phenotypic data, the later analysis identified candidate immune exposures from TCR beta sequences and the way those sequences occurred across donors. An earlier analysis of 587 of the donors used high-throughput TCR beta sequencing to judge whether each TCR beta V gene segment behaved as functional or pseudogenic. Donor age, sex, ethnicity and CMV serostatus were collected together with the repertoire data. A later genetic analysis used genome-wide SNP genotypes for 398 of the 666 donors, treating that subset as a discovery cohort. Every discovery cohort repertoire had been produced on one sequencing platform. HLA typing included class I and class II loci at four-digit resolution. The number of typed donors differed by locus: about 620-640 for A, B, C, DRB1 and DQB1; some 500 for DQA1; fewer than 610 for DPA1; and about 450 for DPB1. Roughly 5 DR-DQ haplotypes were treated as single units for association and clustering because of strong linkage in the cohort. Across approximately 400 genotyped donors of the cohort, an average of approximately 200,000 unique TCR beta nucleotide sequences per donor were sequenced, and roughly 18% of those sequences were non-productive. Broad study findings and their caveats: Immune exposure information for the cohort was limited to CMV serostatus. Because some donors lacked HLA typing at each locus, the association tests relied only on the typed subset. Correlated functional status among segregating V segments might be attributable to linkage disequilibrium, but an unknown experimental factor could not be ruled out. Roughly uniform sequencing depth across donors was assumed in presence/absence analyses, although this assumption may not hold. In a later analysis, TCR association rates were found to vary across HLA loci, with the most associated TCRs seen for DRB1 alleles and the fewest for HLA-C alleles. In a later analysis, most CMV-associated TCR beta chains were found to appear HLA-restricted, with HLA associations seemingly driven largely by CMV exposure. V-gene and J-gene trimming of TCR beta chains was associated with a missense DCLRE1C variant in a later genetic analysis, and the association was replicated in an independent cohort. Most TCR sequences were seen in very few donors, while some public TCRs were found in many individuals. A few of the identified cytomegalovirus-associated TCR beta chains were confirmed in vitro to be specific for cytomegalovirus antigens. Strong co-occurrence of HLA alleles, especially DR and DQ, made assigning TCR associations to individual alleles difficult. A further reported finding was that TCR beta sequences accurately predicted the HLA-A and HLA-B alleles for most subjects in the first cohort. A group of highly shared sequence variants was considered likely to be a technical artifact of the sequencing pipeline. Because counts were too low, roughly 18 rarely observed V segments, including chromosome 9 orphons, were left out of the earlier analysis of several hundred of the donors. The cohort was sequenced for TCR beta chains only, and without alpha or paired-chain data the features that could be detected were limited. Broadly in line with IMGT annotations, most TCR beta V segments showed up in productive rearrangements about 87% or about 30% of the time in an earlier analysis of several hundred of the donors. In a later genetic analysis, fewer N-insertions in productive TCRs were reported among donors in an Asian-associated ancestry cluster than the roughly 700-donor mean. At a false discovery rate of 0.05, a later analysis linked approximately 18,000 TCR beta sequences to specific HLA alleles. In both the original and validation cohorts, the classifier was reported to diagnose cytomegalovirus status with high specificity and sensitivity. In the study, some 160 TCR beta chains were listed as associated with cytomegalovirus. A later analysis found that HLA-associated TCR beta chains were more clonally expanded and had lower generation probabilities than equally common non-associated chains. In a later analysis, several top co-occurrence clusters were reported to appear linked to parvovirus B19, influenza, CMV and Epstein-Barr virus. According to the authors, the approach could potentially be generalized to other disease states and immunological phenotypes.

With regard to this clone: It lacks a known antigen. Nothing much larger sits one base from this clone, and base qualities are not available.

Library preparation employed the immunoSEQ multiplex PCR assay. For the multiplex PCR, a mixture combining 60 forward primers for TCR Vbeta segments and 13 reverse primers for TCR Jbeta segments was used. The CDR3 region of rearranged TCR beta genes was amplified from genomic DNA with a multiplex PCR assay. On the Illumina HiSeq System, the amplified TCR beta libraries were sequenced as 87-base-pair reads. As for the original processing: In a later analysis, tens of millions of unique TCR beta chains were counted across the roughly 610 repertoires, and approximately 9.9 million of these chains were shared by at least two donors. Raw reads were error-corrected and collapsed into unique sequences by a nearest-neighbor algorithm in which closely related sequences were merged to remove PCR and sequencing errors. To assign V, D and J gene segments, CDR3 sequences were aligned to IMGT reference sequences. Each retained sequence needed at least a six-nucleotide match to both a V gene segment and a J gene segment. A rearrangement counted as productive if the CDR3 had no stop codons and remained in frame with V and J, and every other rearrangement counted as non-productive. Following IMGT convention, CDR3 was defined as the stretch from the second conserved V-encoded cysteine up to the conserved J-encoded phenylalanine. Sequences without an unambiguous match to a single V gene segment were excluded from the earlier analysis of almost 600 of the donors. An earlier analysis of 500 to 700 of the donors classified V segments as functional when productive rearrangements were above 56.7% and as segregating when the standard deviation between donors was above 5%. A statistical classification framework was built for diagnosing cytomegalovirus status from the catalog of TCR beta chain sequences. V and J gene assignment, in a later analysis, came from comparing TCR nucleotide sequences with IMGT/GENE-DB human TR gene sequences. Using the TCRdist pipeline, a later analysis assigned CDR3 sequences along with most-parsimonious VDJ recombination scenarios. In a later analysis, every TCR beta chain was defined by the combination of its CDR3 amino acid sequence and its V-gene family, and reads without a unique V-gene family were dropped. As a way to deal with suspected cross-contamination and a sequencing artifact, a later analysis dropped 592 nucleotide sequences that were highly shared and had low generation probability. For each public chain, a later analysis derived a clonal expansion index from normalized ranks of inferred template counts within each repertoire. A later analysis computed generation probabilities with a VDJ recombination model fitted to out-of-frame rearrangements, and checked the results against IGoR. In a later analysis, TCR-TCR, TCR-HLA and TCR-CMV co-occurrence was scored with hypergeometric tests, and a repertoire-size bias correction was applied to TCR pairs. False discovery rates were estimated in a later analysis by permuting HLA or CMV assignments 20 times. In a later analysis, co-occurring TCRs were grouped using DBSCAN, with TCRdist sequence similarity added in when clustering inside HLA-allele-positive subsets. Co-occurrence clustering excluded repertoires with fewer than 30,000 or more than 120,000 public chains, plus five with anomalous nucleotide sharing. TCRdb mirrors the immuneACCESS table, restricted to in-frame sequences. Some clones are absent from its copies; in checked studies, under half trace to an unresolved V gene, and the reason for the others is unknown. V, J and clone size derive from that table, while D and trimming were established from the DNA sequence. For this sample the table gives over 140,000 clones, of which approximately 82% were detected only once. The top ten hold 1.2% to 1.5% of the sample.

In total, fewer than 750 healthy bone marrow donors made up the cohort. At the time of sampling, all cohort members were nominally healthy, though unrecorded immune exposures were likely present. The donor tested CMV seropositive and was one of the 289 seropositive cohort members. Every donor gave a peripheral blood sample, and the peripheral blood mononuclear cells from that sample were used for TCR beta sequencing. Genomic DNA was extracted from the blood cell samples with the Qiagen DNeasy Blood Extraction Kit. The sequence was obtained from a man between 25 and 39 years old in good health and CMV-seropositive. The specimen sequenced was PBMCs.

The CDR3 loop reads CASSGEETQYF. At the DNA level, the sequence is TGTGCCAGCAGTGGAGAAGAGACCCAGTACTTC. The sequence is built from TRBV25-1 and TRBJ2-5; too little of a D gene remains to name it. V loses 4 bases of germline sequence and J loses 3 bases, and the interval between the two ends is 3 bases. CDR1 is given as MGHDK and CDR2 as SYGVNS, both from the germline V gene. Measured from the cysteine to the phenylalanine, the CDR3 is 11 residues long. Only CDR3 DNA is held: 33 bases, read in frame from base 1. With the rest looked up from the reference TRBV25-1 and TRBJ2-5 genes rather than sequenced, the full variable domain is EADIYQTPRYLVIGTGKKITLECSQTMGHDKMYWYQQDPGMELHLIHYSYGVNSTEKGDLSSESTVSRIRTEHFPLTLESARPSHTSQYLCASSGEETQYFGPGTRLLVL.